The rows below give T cell receptor beta chains drawn from one sample of a study of T cells in Graves' hyperthyroidism and ophthalmopathy. TCRdb fed the multiplex PCR reads into MiXCR, producing one record per CDR3 protein. The data contain around 200,000 distinct CDR3 sequences, about 17% of them singletons. Sequenced sample: blood. The receptors here all came from a man aged 35 to 55 with Graves' hyperthyroidism. Each CDR3 is given with its conserved first and last residue. The order of the fields is clone size, D gene, V gene, J gene, CDR3 DNA, CDR3 protein. A D gene is named only where the DNA matches it firmly. Rows may omit the clone size; those that give it use once, few, many or a size class.

many,TRBD1,TRBV7-3,TRBJ2-1,TGTGCCAGCAGTTCCTTGACAGGGGAAGACTACAATGAGCAGTTCTTC,CASSSLTGEDYNEQFF
many,NA,TRBV28,TRBJ1-5,TGTGCCAGCAGTTTAGGGCAGGGGAATAGTCAGCCCCAGCATTTT,CASSLGQGNSQPQHF
many,NA,TRBV2,TRBJ2-1,TGTGCCAGCAGTGAAGCGCAAAGAGATGAGCAGTTCTTC,CASSEAQRDEQFF
many,NA,TRBV29-1,TRBJ2-5,TGCAGCGTTGAAGCACAGGCGCAAGAGACCCAGTACTTC,CSVEAQAQETQYF
NA,NA,TRBV27,TRBJ2-1,TGTGCCAGCAGTTACGGGGCAGGGACTAATGAGCAGTTCTTC,CASSYGAGTNEQFF
many,TRBD1,TRBV20-1,TRBJ2-7,TGCAGTGCCGTGGGGACAGGGTGGGGATTATACGAGCAGTACTTC,CSAVGTGWGLYEQYF
few,NA,TRBV11-2,TRBJ2-2,TGTGCCAGCAGCTTAGATATTGGGCAGGGCTTGTCCGGGGAGCTGTTTTTT,CASSLDIGQGLSGELFF
many,NA,TRBV20-1,TRBJ2-7,TGCAGTGCTTACGGACTAAACGAGCAGTACTTC,CSAYGLNEQYF
many,TRBD1,TRBV30,TRBJ1-5,TGTGCCTGGAGTGTTCAACAGGGGGTCCCGCCCCAGCATTTT,CAWSVQQGVPPQHF
many,NA,TRBV6-1,TRBJ2-3,TGTGCCAGCAGCACAGAAATCACAGATACGCAGTATTTT,CASSTEITDTQYF
many,NA,TRBV30,TRBJ1-1,TGTGCCTGGAGAGGCAGGGGAAAAACTGAAGCTTTCTTT,CAWRGRGKTEAFF
many,NA,TRBV7-2,TRBJ2-3,TGTGCCAGCAGCTTAGTAGACAGATCCACAGATACGCAGTATTTT,CASSLVDRSTDTQYF
NA,NA,TRBV29-1,TRBJ2-3,TGCAGCGCGACAGCGACCACAGATACGCAGTATTTT,CSATATTDTQYF
NA,NA,TRBV12-5,TRBJ2-1,TGTGCTAGTGGTCCCGGGGGCTCTGTCCAATATGAGCAGTTCTTC,CASGPGGSVQYEQFF
few,TRBD1,TRBV20-1,TRBJ2-1,TGCAGTGCTAGATCAGACAGGGCCTCGAGCCCCTACAATGAGCAGTTCTTC,CSARSDRASSPYNEQFF
many,NA,TRBV10-1,TRBJ2-7,TGCGCCAGCAGTAGACTGAGCTCCTACGAGCAGTACTTC,CASSRLSSYEQYF
NA,TRBD1,TRBV3-1,TRBJ1-2,TGTGCCAGCAGCCAAGGACCGGGACAGCTAGCTGGCTACACCTTC,CASSQGPGQLAGYTF
NA,NA,TRBV5-6,TRBJ2-3,TGTGCCAGCAGCTTGGGGGGGAACATCGCAGATACGCAGTATTTT,CASSLGGNIADTQYF
NA,TRBD2,TRBV6-5,TRBJ2-3,TGTGCCAGCAGTTACTCGATACCTAGCGGGGCCGACTCAGATACGCAGTATTTT,CASSYSIPSGADSDTQYF